Presented here are 13 T cell receptor beta chains from one specimen sequenced in a study of T cells in Graves' hyperthyroidism and ophthalmopathy. Amplified TCR beta CDR3 regions derived from RNA transcripts. Carried out on the TCR CDR3, a first-round RT-PCR used the HTBI primer set. TCRdb itself ran the multiplex PCR reads through MiXCR, one entry per CDR3 protein. The sample has around 720,000 distinct CDR3 sequences; approximately 36% are singletons. Sample: blood. These receptors all come from a woman aged 35 to 49 with Graves' hyperthyroidism.

V usage is TRBV5-1 and J usage is TRBJ2-7; tentatively, D is TRBD1 (6 bases). CDR1 is SGHRS and CDR2 is YFSETQ in the germline V gene. There are 14 residues in the CDR3. The ends were cut back, 3 bases at V and 2 bases at J, with 12 bases in the middle. The CDR3 region has the DNA TGCGCCAGCAGCTCAGGACAGAGCGCCTACGAGCAGTACTTC. Translating it yields CASSSGQSAYEQYF. The full variable domain, rest sourced from reference TRBV5-1 and TRBJ2-7, is KAGVTQTPRYLIKTRGQQVTLSCSPISGHRSVSWYQQTPGQGLQFLFEYFSETQRNKGNFPGRFSGRQFSNSRSEMNVSTLELGDSALYLCASSSGQSAYEQYFGPGTRLTVT.

This chain links TRBV25-1 with TRBJ1-1; 8 bases are shared with TRBD1. The CDR3 loop spans 15 amino acids. V lost 4 bases and J lost 3; bases outside the gene matches: 7. The germline V gene encodes CDR1 MGHDK and CDR2 SYGVNS. The DNA of the CDR3 is TGTGCCAGCAGTGTGGGAGCAGGGGGCTACACTGAAGCTTTCTTT. Amino acid sequence: CASSVGAGGYTEAFF.

As for this clonotype: It may be a read error: a sequence one base away is much more abundant. The chain carries TRBV19 and TRBJ1-5; 10 bases fit TRBD1. The CDR3 is made up of 16 amino acids. Germline CDR1 is LNHDA and CDR2 is SQIVND (reference sequence). The V and J ends lost 6 bases and 2 bases, in that order; junction bases with no gene match: 7. The CDR3 DNA reads TGTGCCAGTAGCCCCCAGGGACAGGGGCGCAATCAGCCCCAGCATTTT. Translation: CASSPQGQGRNQPQHF.

This clonotype has just one count. V usage is TRBV2 and J usage is TRBJ2-2; D remains ambiguous. V was clipped by 6 bases and J by 5 bases, with 10 bases between them. There are 13 residues in the CDR3. Germline V CDR1 and CDR2: SNHLY, FYNNEI. The CDR3 DNA follows: TGTGCCAGCAGGGGGATTAGTACCGGGGAGCTGTTTTTT. It translates to CASRGISTGELFF.

In its sample, this clonotype was seen a few times. The J gene is TRBJ2-7, the V gene TRBV12-3 or TRBV12-4; 8 bases map to TRBD1. This CDR3 comprises 13 residues. Trimming removed 5 bases from V and 9 bases from J; junction bases left unmatched: 9. The DNA of the CDR3 is TGTGCCAGCAGTGACCGGGACAGGAAACGGCAGTACTTC. It specifies CASSDRDRKRQYF.

The chain employs TRBV7-2 and TRBJ2-7; possible D gene TRBD2, 6 bases. The CDR3 runs 15 residues. Trimming removed 8 bases from V and 9 bases from J, with 26 bases in between. Per the germline V gene, CDR1 is SGHTA and CDR2 is FQGNSA. The CDR3 reads CASSPPRGRDSGQYF. In nucleotides, the CDR3 is TGTGCCAGCTCACCACCGCGGGGAAGGGACTCGGGGCAGTACTTC.

This rearrangement joins TRBV30 to TRBJ1-2; TRBD1 might be the D (6 bases). CDR1 is GTSNPN, CDR2 SVGIG, per germline (reference sequence). CDR3 size: 14 residues. Trimming removed 0 bases from V and 7 bases from J, with 15 bases in between. CDR3 sequence reads: CAWSVRPGAGGYTF. The CDR3 DNA reads TGTGCCTGGAGTGTACGACCGGGGGCGGGTGGCTACACCTTC.

This clonotype has a count of ten or more. The DNA is left out, because the CDR3 cannot be placed on it with certainty; the CDR3 is given as TCRdb lists it. The chain employs TRBV2 and TRBJ1-1; TRBD1, the table's D call, lacks a check against the DNA. The CDR3 numbers 13 amino acids, ends counted. Germline assignment: CDR1 SNHLY and CDR2 FYNNEI. CDR3: CASIARVGAGSFF.

V gene TRBV12-3 or TRBV12-4 combines with J gene TRBJ2-6; 7 nucleotides align to TRBD1. The CDR3 sequence is 18 residues long. The trim removed 6 bases at V and 1 base at J, leaving 12 bases unmatched. CDR3 region: CASRETGTVRSGANVLTF. The CDR3 DNA follows: TGTGCCAGCAGAGAAACCGGGACAGTGCGTTCTGGGGCCAACGTCCTGACTTTC.

The chain combines TRBV6-2 or TRBV6-3 with TRBJ2-6, with D uncertain. V lost 5 bases, J lost 0 bases, and 8 bases lay in between. CDR1 is MNHEY, CDR2 SVGEGT, per germline. The CDR3 contains 15 residues. The chain's CDR3 is CASSRPSSGANVLTF. The CDR3 nucleotides read TGTGCCAGCAGTCGGCCGAGCTCTGGGGCCAACGTCCTGACTTTC.

This clonotype has at least ten counts. The chain has TRBV20-1 and TRBJ2-7; 8 positions match TRBD1. From germline, CDR1 is DFQATT and CDR2 SNEGSKA (reference sequence). The junction had 9 bases not matched to a gene; V was cut back by 2 bases and J by 3 bases. The CDR3 consists of 15 residues. CDR3 nucleotides: TGCAGTGCTAGACGGACAGGGCTGACATACTACGAGCAGTACTTC. As protein: CSARRTGLTYYEQYF.

This rearrangement joins TRBV10-3 to TRBJ1-1; weak D call: TRBD1 (5 bases). V gave up 2 bases and J gave up 5 bases, with 6 bases separating them. Germline CDR1 reads ENHRY; CDR2 reads SYGVKD. The CDR3 is made up of 12 amino acids. In nucleotides, the CDR3 is TGTGCCATCAGTGAGAGGGGAACTGAAGCTTTCTTT. It translates to CAISERGTEAFF.

This clonotype was seen a handful of times. V and J are TRBV6-6 and TRBJ1-1; D remains unclear. Germline assignment: CDR1 MNHNY and CDR2 SVGAGI (reference sequence). Between the trimmed V and J ends, which lost 5 bases and 1 base, there was a span of 11 bases. The length of the CDR3 is 14 residues. The CDR3 DNA reads as TGTGCCAGCAGTGGGGTAAGGCAGAACACTGAAGCTTTCTTT. As protein: CASSGVRQNTEAFF.